Many counts were recorded for the clone carrying this T cell receptor (beta chain). TCR cDNA, made by 5'RACE template switching, carried an added universal primer site and UMIs. TCRdb redid the calling of the 5' RACE reads with MiXCR, one entry per CDR3 protein. The sample records about 53,000 distinct CDR3 sequences, around 6.2% being singletons. The germline V gene encodes CDR1 SQVTM and CDR2 ANQGSEA. V lost 6 bases and J lost 7; bases outside the gene matches: 4. CDR3 size: 11 residues. These data belong to a study of T cells after yellow fever vaccination. Overall study findings and caveats: By day 5 rather than day 15, the secondary response had peaked, though it was weaker. Most primary-vaccination clones reappeared after the booster (more than 95% CD4, 75% to 90% CD8).

The source was PBMCs, either bulk or a sorted T-cell subset (CD4+, CD8+, memory, or dextramer-sorted; not recorded which), collected on the day of the yellow fever booster vaccination. The chain recombines TRBV29-1 with TRBJ2-5; 8 bases match TRBD1. The TCR was taken from a man between 18 and 29 years old who received the YFV17D yellow fever vaccine. CDR3 sequence: CSVGQGGTQYF. Here the CDR3 DNA reads TGCAGCGTCGGACAGGGAGGGACCCAGTACTTC.